These 30 T cell receptor beta chains came from one sample sequenced in a study of cytomegalovirus exposure and HLA in healthy donors. PCR employed 60 Vbeta and 13 Jbeta primers. Method: immunoSEQ multiplex PCR; TCRdb's copy keeps in-frame clones and lacks some. The sample yields 100,000 to 150,000 clones, approximately 71% seen once. Sample: PBMCs. The receptors come from a woman aged 50 to 60 in good health and CMV-seronegative.

The chain links TRBV28 to TRBJ1-4, with D tentatively TRBD1 (5 bases). Germline lookup yields CDR1 MDHEN and CDR2 SYDVKM. The CDR3 runs to 16 residues. The ends were cut back, 4 bases at V and 5 bases at J, with 17 bases in the middle. CDR3 DNA: TGTGCCAGCAGTTCGGCAGGGCCTGTTGCAAATGAAAAACTGTTTTTT. Encoded protein: CASSSAGPVANEKLFF.

The chain uses TRBV11-2 and TRBJ2-3; D perhaps matches TRBD2 (6 bases). Trimming took 7 bases from V and 1 from J, leaving 18 bases between them. Germline CDR1 SGHAT, CDR2 FQNNGV. The CDR3 length is 16 residues. The CDR3 nucleotides read TGTGCCAGCACCGAGACTGGGGCTAGCGGCACAGATACGCAGTATTTT. Amino acid sequence: CASTETGASGTDTQYF.

This clone was found a few times. The junction departs from germline at one end; a sequencing error may be responsible. The chain couples TRBV7-9 to TRBJ2-7, with D possibly TRBD1 on 6 matching bases. CDR1 SEHNR and CDR2 FQNEAQ come from the germline V gene (reference sequence). This CDR3 comprises 17 residues. The chain's CDR3 is CSSSLVTGLGTTYEQYF. The CDR3 DNA is TGTTCCAGCAGCTTAGTTACGGGTTTAGGGACAACCTACGAGCAGTACTTC.

The rearrangement joins TRBV7-8 to TRBJ2-7; D remains unclear. Per germline, CDR1 SGHVS and CDR2 FQNEAQ. The V and J ends lost 4 bases and 4 bases respectively, with 8 bases between them. CDR3 length: 12 residues. The CDR3 coding sequence is TGTGCCAGCAGCTCGTCTTCTTACGAGCAGTACTTC. This codes for CASSSSSYEQYF.

This clone was observed once. This chain joins TRBV21-1 and TRBJ2-5; TRBD2 is the table's D call, not checked against the DNA. The J call may be faulty, since TRBJ2-7 better matches the DNA end. TRBV21-1 is a listed pseudogene. The length of the CDR3 is 13 residues. The CDR3: CASSAVPRHEQYF. The CDR3 nucleotides read TGTGCCAGCAGCGCCGTGCCGAGGCACGAGCAGTACTTC.

The chain uses TRBV30 and TRBJ1-1; D unclear. V was clipped by 0 bases and J by 6 bases, with 11 bases between them. CDR3 size: 13 residues. Germline CDR1 GTSNPN, CDR2 SVGIG (reference sequence). The CDR3 nucleotides read TGTGCCTGGAGTGTAGGCGGGTTTGCTGAAGCTTTCTTT. Translating it yields CAWSVGGFAEAFF.

The chain carries TRBV4-3 and TRBJ2-7, with 12 bases matching TRBD2. Losses at the gene ends were 4 bases for V and 5 bases for J; bases not matched to a gene: 6. The germline V gene encodes CDR1 LGHNA and CDR2 YSLEER. The CDR3 extends over 15 amino acids. The CDR3 DNA sequence: TGCGCCAGCAGCCGACTAGCGGGAGTCCCCCACGAGCAGTACTTC. Amino acids: CASSRLAGVPHEQYF.

This clone turned up a few times. The chain uses TRBV15 and TRBJ2-1; unclear D gene. The CDR3 is 15 amino acids. CDR1 LNHNV and CDR2 YYDKDF come from the germline V gene (reference sequence). Trimming left V 7 bases short and J 8 bases short, with 21 bases between. The CDR3 nucleotides are TGTGCCACCAACCTTGGCAGCGTTTTAGAACATGAGCAGTTCTTC. It is translated as CATNLGSVLEHEQFF.

This chain links TRBV5-1 with TRBJ1-4; 9 nucleotides align to TRBD1. The V gene end was trimmed by 4 bases and the J gene end by 4 bases; junction bases not matched to a gene: 5. Germline V gives CDR1 SGHRS, CDR2 YFSETQ. The CDR3 totals 15 residues. The CDR3 sequence is CASSGTGWINEKLFF. For the CDR3, the DNA is TGCGCCAGCAGCGGGACAGGGTGGATTAATGAAAAACTGTTTTTT.

This clone has just a few counts. The chain employs TRBV5-1 and TRBJ2-1, with 8 bases fitting TRBD2. V lost 4 bases, J lost 6 bases, and 9 bases stayed unmatched. The CDR3 covers 15 residues. The germline V gene encodes CDR1 SGHRS and CDR2 YFSETQ. Here the CDR3 reads CASSQRAGVGNEQFF. DNA for the CDR3: TGCGCCAGCAGCCAGCGAGCGGGAGTGGGCAATGAGCAGTTCTTC. The entire variable domain, with the rest obtained from reference TRBV5-1 and TRBJ2-1, is as follows: KAGVTQTPRYLIKTRGQQVTLSCSPISGHRSVSWYQQTPGQGLQFLFEYFSETQRNKGNFPGRFSGRQFSNSRSEMNVSTLELGDSALYLCASSQRAGVGNEQFFGPGTRLTVL.

The chain has TRBV11-3 and TRBJ1-4; TRBD1 matches at 8 bases. Germline CDR1 reads SGHNT; CDR2 reads YENEEA. With V trimmed by 4 bases and J by 7 bases, 5 bases remained unmatched. The CDR3 length is 14 residues. CDR3 sequence (DNA): TGTGCCAGCAGCTCAGGGGGCGGGAGTGAAAAACTGTTTTTT. Translating it yields CASSSGGGSEKLFF.

This clone occurred a few times. The chain couples TRBV5-4 to TRBJ2-1, with 7 bases fitting TRBD1. This CDR3 is built from 15 residues. Germline V gene lookup returns CDR1 SGHNT and CDR2 YYREEE (reference sequence). Trimming took 4 bases from V and 8 from J; bases not matched to a gene: 12. CDR3 region: CASSRPGQMFDEQFF. The DNA of the CDR3 is TGTGCCAGCAGCCGACCGGGACAGATGTTCGATGAGCAGTTCTTC.

The chain links TRBV9 to TRBJ2-7, with TRBD1 matching 9 bases. Germline V gives CDR1 SGDLS, CDR2 YYNGEE. With 2 bases clipped from V and 3 bases from J, the junction kept 6 bases outside the gene matches. The CDR3 is 15 residues long. CDR3 coding DNA: TGTGCCAGCAGCGTTGGAACGGGACAGGGCTACGAGCAGTACTTC. Protein product: CASSVGTGQGYEQYF.

The V call is TRBV4-3, the J call TRBJ2-1, with 10 bases lining up with TRBD2. The V and J ends lost 3 bases and 2 bases, in that order; junction bases with no gene match: 1. This CDR3 is 15 amino acids long. Germline V gene lookup returns CDR1 LGHNA and CDR2 YSLEER. Here the CDR3 reads CASSQTSGPYNEQFF. Written as DNA, the CDR3 is TGCGCCAGCAGCCAGACTAGCGGGCCCTACAATGAGCAGTTCTTC.

This sequence joins TRBV9 and TRBJ2-7; 10 bases are a match to TRBD2. The CDR3 length is 15 residues. Germline V lookup: CDR1 SGDLS, CDR2 YYNGEE. V shed 0 bases and J 9 bases; nucleotides not matched to a gene: 9. The CDR3 loop reads CASSVEASGSGGQYF. CDR3 DNA sequence: TGTGCCAGCAGCGTAGAGGCTAGCGGGAGTGGAGGGCAGTACTTC.

The chain is built from TRBV19 and TRBJ2-1; the D gene is possibly TRBD2 (6 bases). The CDR3 is 13 amino acids. Trimming left V 6 bases short and J 8 bases short, with 14 bases between. The V gene's germline CDR1 is LNHDA and CDR2 SQIVND (reference sequence). CDR3 sequence reads: CASSPGGAHEQFF. Written as DNA, the CDR3 is TGTGCCAGTAGCCCAGGAGGGGCCCATGAGCAGTTCTTC.

The chain combines TRBV16 with TRBJ1-5; D might be TRBD1 (5 bases). The CDR3 has 13 amino acids. The germline CDR1 and CDR2 sequences are KGHSY and FQNENV. The ends were cut back, 5 bases at V and 5 bases at J, with 10 bases in the middle. DNA of the CDR3: TGTGCCAGCAGCGGCGGGGGGGATCAGCCCCAGCATTTT. Translated: CASSGGGDQPQHF. The full variable domain, in which reference TRBV16 and TRBJ1-5 provide the parts outside the CDR3, is GEEVAQTPKHLVRGEGQKAKLYCAPIKGHSYVFWYQQVLKNEFKFLISFQNENVFDETGMPKERFSAKCLPNSPCSLEIQATKLEDSAVYFCASSGGGDQPQHFGDGTRLSIL.

This chain uses TRBV6-1 with TRBJ2-7, with 9 bases fitting TRBD1. The trim removed 7 bases at V and 6 bases at J, leaving 13 bases unmatched. Germline assignment: CDR1 MNHNS and CDR2 SASEGT. CDR3 length: 15 amino acids. This CDR3 is CASIKPGQGPLEQYF. CDR3 nucleotides: TGTGCCAGCATCAAACCGGGACAGGGTCCTCTCGAGCAGTACTTC.

This chain connects TRBV4-3 to TRBJ1-5, with D possibly being TRBD1 (6 bases). Germline V CDR1 and CDR2: LGHNA, YSLEER. Trimming took 0 bases from V and 3 from J, leaving 9 bases between them. The length of the CDR3 is 15 residues. This CDR3 reads CASSQDRGNNQPQHF. The DNA for the CDR3 is TGCGCCAGCAGCCAAGACAGGGGTAACAATCAGCCCCAGCATTTT.

The chain employs TRBV30 and TRBJ2-1, with 7 bases that match TRBD1. Trimming removed 0 bases from V and 10 bases from J; junction bases left unmatched: 6. The CDR3 loop spans 13 amino acids. Germline V lookup: CDR1 GTSNPN, CDR2 SVGIG (reference sequence). The CDR3, as DNA: TGTGCCTGGAGTGTAGGGGGCAGGACCGAGCAGTTCTTC. It encodes CAWSVGGRTEQFF.

The V and J genes are TRBV6-1 and TRBJ1-1; D gene ambiguous. This CDR3 comprises 12 residues. Germline V gene sequence: CDR1 MNHNS, CDR2 SASEGT. The ends were cut back, 8 bases at V and 4 bases at J, with 11 bases in the middle. The CDR3 region has the DNA TGTGCCAGCGTTGCAGCGGGCACTGAAGCTTTCTTT. Its translation: CASVAAGTEAFF.

The chain is built from TRBV29-1 and TRBJ2-3; D is perhaps TRBD1 (5 bases). Germline CDR1 SQVTM, CDR2 ANQGSEA. Trimming stripped 6 bases from V and 1 base from J, with 11 bases between. CDR3 length: 13 amino acids. CDR3 in DNA: TGCAGCGTAGGACAACTGCGCACAGATACGCAGTATTTT. Residues: CSVGQLRTDTQYF.

The chain couples TRBV5-1 to TRBJ2-1; a weak D match, TRBD1 (5 bases). This CDR3 region has 15 residues. CDR1 is SGHRS and CDR2 is YFSETQ in the germline V gene. Deletions cut 0 bases from V and 4 bases from J, with 11 bases between. The CDR3 region has the DNA TGCGCCAGCAGCTTGGCCCCGGACATATACAATGAGCAGTTCTTC. Translating it yields CASSLAPDIYNEQFF.

The rearrangement uses TRBV4-2 and TRBJ1-1; D remains ambiguous. The CDR3 totals 13 residues. Trimming shortened V by 4 bases and J by 0 bases, and 6 bases separated the two germline ends. Germline loops: CDR1 LGHNA, CDR2 YNFKEQ. The CDR3: CASSPTVNTEAFF. In DNA form, the CDR3 reads TGTGCCAGCAGCCCCACAGTGAACACTGAAGCTTTCTTT.

The chain recombines TRBV6-6 with TRBJ2-7; 7 bases align to TRBD1. V lost 4 bases, J lost 3 bases, and 3 bases stayed unmatched. The CDR3 covers 13 residues. Germline V gives CDR1 MNHNY, CDR2 SVGAGI (reference sequence). The CDR3 DNA reads as TGTGCCAGCAGTTCAGGGGGTGACTACGAGCAGTACTTC. This sequence encodes CASSSGGDYEQYF.

J is TRBJ2-5 and V is TRBV28; D gene unclear. The germline gives CDR1 MDHEN, CDR2 SYDVKM. V lost 3 bases, J lost 5 bases, and 7 bases lay in between. This CDR3 contains 12 residues. In DNA form, the CDR3 reads TGTGCCAGCAGTTTCCAGTGGGAGACCCAGTACTTC. Translating it yields CASSFQWETQYF. Complete variable domain (other parts from reference TRBV28 and TRBJ2-5): DVKVTQSSRYLVKRTGEKVFLECVQDMDHENMFWYRQDPGLGLRLIYFSYDVKMKEKGDIPEGYSVSREKKERFSLILESASTNQTSMYLCASSFQWETQYFGPGTRLLVL.

The rearrangement uses TRBV2 and TRBJ2-1; 12 nucleotides line up with TRBD2. This CDR3 has 15 residues. Per germline, CDR1 SNHLY and CDR2 FYNNEI. V was clipped by 5 bases and J by 9 bases; unmatched bases: 8. This chain's CDR3 is CASSLLAGGQIEQFF. CDR3 nucleotide sequence: TGTGCCAGCAGTTTACTAGCGGGAGGCCAGATTGAGCAGTTCTTC. The variable domain in full, with the rest retrieved from reference TRBV2 and TRBJ2-1, is EPEVTQTPSHQVTQMGQEVILRCVPISNHLYFYWYRQILGQKVEFLVSFYNNEISEKSEIFDDQFSVERPDGSNFTLKIRSTKLEDSAMYFCASSLLAGGQIEQFFGPGTRLTVL.

The genes are TRBV18 and TRBJ1-5, with TRBD1 as a possible D gene (6 bases). With 2 bases removed from V and 3 bases from J, the gap between germline ends came to 14 bases. The germline V gene has CDR1 KGHSH and CDR2 LQKENI. This CDR3 contains 16 residues. The CDR3 sequence is CASSPNRVGANQPQHF. In DNA form, the CDR3 reads TGTGCCAGCTCACCAAACAGGGTAGGGGCCAATCAGCCCCAGCATTTT.

V usage is TRBV28 and J usage is TRBJ2-7; TRBD2 agrees at 10 bases. Germline assignment: CDR1 MDHEN and CDR2 SYDVKM. Trimming at V came to 0 bases and at J to 5 bases, leaving 7 bases not matched to a gene. CDR3 size: 16 residues. For the CDR3, the DNA is TGTGCCAGCAGTTTATGGGCTAGCGGGAGTAGGCACGAGCAGTACTTC. It specifies CASSLWASGSRHEQYF.

The CDR3 reads CASSLAGRGDTGELFF. CDR3 DNA sequence: TGTGCCAGCAGCTTAGCCGGGAGGGGAGACACCGGGGAGCTGTTTTTT. V is TRBV7-2 and J is TRBJ2-2; 8 bases are shared with TRBD2. The CDR3 covers 16 residues. Losses at the gene ends were 0 bases for V and 3 bases for J; bases not matched to a gene: 3. Germline V CDR1 and CDR2: SGHTA, FQGNSA.